The 32 T cell receptor beta chains in this list originate from one sample, sequenced in a study of shared clonotypes between healthy human individuals. TCRdb's copy holds only in-frame clones and misses some; the assay was immunoSEQ multiplex PCR. Among a few million clones listed, 85% to 95% were seen once. Sequences were obtained from naive CD4+ T cells from PBMCs. The subset is: CD45RA+ positively selected. The receptors stem from a man in his late teens or twenties in good health. Some clones in this sample may be carry-over from other donors' samples.

Note on this clone: Other DNA sequences in this sample translate to the same CDR3. In nucleotides, the CDR3 is TGTGCCAGTTCCCTAGAGGGGACGGGAAACACCATATATTTT. Residues: CASSLEGTGNTIYF. The J gene is TRBJ1-3, the V gene TRBV28, with TRBD1 as a possible D gene (5 bases). This CDR3 contains 14 residues. The V and J ends lost 9 bases and 4 bases respectively, with 16 bases between them. Germline assignment: CDR1 MDHEN and CDR2 SYDVKM.

The chain combines TRBV5-1 with TRBJ1-2; 8 bases match TRBD1. The length of the CDR3 is 16 residues. V was clipped by 3 bases and J by 4 bases; unmatched bases: 11. CDR1 and CDR2 (germline): SGHRS, YFSETQ. The DNA for the CDR3 is TGCGCCAGCAGCTGGCGGGACAGGAACCCTCTCTATGGCTACACCTTC. This sequence encodes CASSWRDRNPLYGYTF.

The V and J genes are TRBV9 and TRBJ2-5; maybe TRBD2 (6 bases). Germline assignment: CDR1 SGDLS and CDR2 YYNGEE. Deletions cut 4 bases from V and 1 base from J, with 14 bases between. The CDR3 spans 15 residues. The CDR3 coding sequence is TGTGCCAGCAGCCCCGGGGCTAGCGCCCAAGAGACCCAGTACTTC. This gives the protein CASSPGASAQETQYF.

This clone was observed a handful of times. This rearrangement joins TRBV2 to TRBJ2-2; D is ambiguous. Trimming stripped 8 bases from V and 4 bases from J, with 14 bases between. This CDR3 contains 14 residues. Germline V gene lookup returns CDR1 SNHLY and CDR2 FYNNEI. The CDR3 is CASATSTGTGELFF. The DNA of the CDR3 is TGTGCCAGCGCCACGTCTACGGGCACCGGGGAGCTGTTTTTT.

This chain uses TRBV28 with TRBJ2-3; unclear D gene. Germline V CDR1 and CDR2: MDHEN, SYDVKM. The ends were cut back, 6 bases at V and 4 bases at J, with 11 bases in the middle. The CDR3 spans 13 residues. CDR3 region: CASSVPSPDTQYF. CDR3 nucleotide sequence: TGTGCCAGCAGCGTTCCCTCCCCAGATACGCAGTATTTT.

The J gene is TRBJ2-2, the V gene TRBV5-4; 7 nucleotides match TRBD1. The CDR3 sequence is 15 residues long. The V segment lost 4 bases and the J segment 2 bases; nucleotides outside the gene matches: 5. Germline assignment: CDR1 SGHNT and CDR2 YYREEE (reference sequence). The CDR3 loop is CASSITGVNTGELFF. The CDR3 region has the DNA TGTGCCAGCAGCATTACAGGGGTAAACACCGGGGAGCTGTTTTTT.

This chain uses TRBV28 with TRBJ2-3; 11 bases are shared with TRBD2. Looked up from germline, CDR1 is MDHEN and CDR2 is SYDVKM. The CDR3 has 18 residues. V shed 2 bases, J shed 0 bases, and the junction held 7 bases outside the gene matches. The CDR3 spells CASSLKLAGVGSTDTQYF. Here the CDR3 DNA reads TGTGCCAGCAGTTTAAAACTAGCGGGAGTTGGTAGCACAGATACGCAGTATTTT.

This rearrangement joins TRBV6-6 to TRBJ1-2, with unresolved D. The CDR3 loop spans 15 amino acids. Trimming took off 7 bases at V and 6 bases at J, with 21 bases between the two ends. CDR1 is MNHNY, CDR2 SVGAGI, per germline (reference sequence). DNA of the CDR3: TGTGCCAGCACCCGAACCCTAACCTCCCCAGATGGCTACACCTTC. This sequence encodes CASTRTLTSPDGYTF.

About this clone: The sample carries other DNA sequences with the same CDR3. The rearrangement uses TRBV6-5 and TRBJ1-3; possibly TRBD1 for D (5 bases). Trimming took 0 bases from V and 2 from J, leaving 8 bases between them. Germline V gene data show CDR1 as MNHEY and CDR2 as SVGAGI. The CDR3 has 15 residues. The CDR3, as DNA: TGTGCCAGCAGTTACTCGGGGGGGGCTGGAAACACCATATATTTT. Protein sequence: CASSYSGGAGNTIYF.

CDR3 amino acids: CASSGDRDEKLFF. CDR3 coding DNA: TGTGCCAGCAGCGGGGACAGGGATGAAAAACTGTTTTTT. V is TRBV2 and J is TRBJ1-4; 9 nucleotides match TRBD1. Trimming cost V 6 bases and J 6 bases; bases outside gene matches: 2. CDR3 size: 13 residues. Germline assignment: CDR1 SNHLY and CDR2 FYNNEI.

The V gene is TRBV7-9, the J gene TRBJ2-1; possible D gene TRBD2, 5 bases. This CDR3 is 16 amino acids long. V was shortened by 4 bases and J by 3 bases, with 16 bases between the two germline ends. CDR1 and CDR2 from the germline V gene are SEHNR and FQNEAQ (reference sequence). The CDR3 spells CASSSTPQRYYNEQFF. The CDR3 DNA reads TGTGCCAGCAGCTCAACCCCGCAGCGGTACTACAATGAGCAGTTCTTC.

The V call is TRBV30, the J call TRBJ2-5, with TRBD1 matching 12 bases. After removal of 5 bases from V and 5 bases from J, the junction contained 6 bases not matched to a gene. This CDR3 is built from 14 residues. Germline assignment: CDR1 GTSNPN and CDR2 SVGIG (reference sequence). This CDR3 reads CAWATGTGGETQYF. Here the CDR3 DNA reads TGTGCCTGGGCTACCGGGACAGGGGGCGAGACCCAGTACTTC. Using reference TRBV30 and TRBJ2-5 for the parts outside the CDR3, the full variable domain is SQTIHQWPATLVQPVGSPLSLECTVEGTSNPNLYWYRQAAGRGLQLLFYSVGIGQISSEVPQNLSASRPQDRQFILSSKKLLLSDSGFYLCAWATGTGGETQYFGPGTRLLVL.

Turning to this clone: This CDR3 is also generated by other DNA sequences in the sample. This rearrangement joins TRBV11-3 to TRBJ2-5; D is undetermined. The germline V gene encodes CDR1 SGHNT and CDR2 YENEEA. V dropped 5 bases and J dropped 1 base, with 5 bases sitting between them. The length of the CDR3 is 12 residues. This chain's CDR3 is CASSKGQETQYF. In DNA, the CDR3 is TGTGCCAGCAGCAAGGGCCAAGAGACCCAGTACTTC.

The CDR3 spells CASSQDEAGAAYEQYF. CDR3 DNA: TGTGCCAGCAGCCAAGACGAGGCGGGAGCGGCATACGAGCAGTACTTC. The V call is TRBV4-2, the J call TRBJ2-7; TRBD2 agrees at 7 bases. Germline values: CDR1 LGHNA, CDR2 YNFKEQ. Trimming at V came to 0 bases and at J to 4 bases, leaving 9 bases not matched to a gene. This CDR3 is built from 16 residues.

The chain joins TRBV5-1 to TRBJ2-5; 7 positions match TRBD1. V lost 4 bases to trimming and J lost 0 bases; unmatched junction nucleotides: 9. Per germline, CDR1 SGHRS and CDR2 YFSETQ. The CDR3 consists of 16 residues. DNA of the CDR3: TGCGCCAGCAGCAAAGGGGCACAGGGGAACCAAGAGACCCAGTACTTC. Amino acids: CASSKGAQGNQETQYF.

The V call is TRBV5-5, the J call TRBJ1-1; 7 nucleotides align to TRBD1. The germline V gene encodes CDR1 SGHKS and CDR2 YYEKEE (reference sequence). This CDR3 spans 14 amino acids. With 2 bases clipped from V and 4 bases from J, the junction kept 5 bases outside the gene matches. CDR3 in DNA: TGTGCCAGCAGCTTTTACGCAGGGGGCACTGAAGCTTTCTTT. This encodes CASSFYAGGTEAFF. The full variable domain, its missing parts supplied by reference TRBV5-5 and TRBJ1-1, is DAGVTQSPTHLIKTRGQQVTLRCSPISGHKSVSWYQQVLGQGPQFIFQYYEKEERGRGNFPDRFSARQFPNYSSELNVNALLLGDSALYLCASSFYAGGTEAFFGQGTRLTVV.

The rearrangement links TRBV6-5 to TRBJ2-1, with D possibly being TRBD2 (7 bases). The CDR3 is made up of 14 amino acids. Germline lookup yields CDR1 MNHEY and CDR2 SVGAGI. The CDR3 nucleotides are TGTGCGGCCGGAGGGGGGGATCGATACAATGAGCAGTTCTTC. This encodes CAAGGGDRYNEQFF.

The chain employs TRBV7-2 and TRBJ2-1; 10 nucleotides match TRBD2. The CDR3 is 15 residues long. The V segment lost 4 bases and the J segment 3 bases; nucleotides outside the gene matches: 3. The V gene's germline CDR1 is SGHTA and CDR2 FQGNSA. The CDR3 DNA reads as TGTGCCAGCAGCTCCAGGACTAGCGGCTACAATGAGCAGTTCTTC. This translates into CASSSRTSGYNEQFF.

The chain has TRBV29-1 and TRBJ2-7, with D possibly TRBD1 on 6 matching bases. The germline CDR1 and CDR2 sequences are SQVTM and ANQGSEA. This CDR3 comprises 13 residues. Trimming removed 6 bases at V and 1 base at J, with 13 bases between. CDR3 sequence (DNA): TGCAGCGTCGTTCGGACAGCTTCCTACGAGCAGTACTTC. Translation: CSVVRTASYEQYF.

This chain joins TRBV25-1 and TRBJ2-1; D is tentatively TRBD1 or TRBD2 (5 bases each). Trimming took 3 bases from V and 7 from J, leaving 13 bases between them. The V gene's germline CDR1 is MGHDK and CDR2 SYGVNS. The CDR3 sequence is 14 residues long. The DNA for the CDR3 is TGTGCCAGCAGTGACCTGGGACCGCTTAATGAGCAGTTCTTC. It specifies CASSDLGPLNEQFF. The full variable domain, rest sourced from reference TRBV25-1 and TRBJ2-1, is EADIYQTPRYLVIGTGKKITLECSQTMGHDKMYWYQQDPGMELHLIHYSYGVNSTEKGDLSSESTVSRIRTEHFPLTLESARPSHTSQYLCASSDLGPLNEQFFGPGTRLTVL.

For this clone: At one of its ends the junction is not consistent with the germline gene, which may arise from a read error. The chain has TRBV28 and TRBJ2-3, with 9 bases matching TRBD1. The CDR3 consists of 15 residues. Germline V gives CDR1 MDHEN, CDR2 SYDVKM. Here the CDR3 reads CASSLTGQGPGSRDF. CDR3 DNA: TGTGCCAGCAGTTTGACGGGACAGGGTCCGGGGAGTAGGGATTTT.

A note on this clone: The same CDR3 can be traced to other DNA sequences in this sample. The chain links TRBV6-1 to TRBJ2-3; D assignment may be TRBD1 or TRBD2 (5 bases each). Germline CDR1 MNHNS, CDR2 SASEGT. Deletions cut 3 bases from V and 1 base from J, with 5 bases between. The CDR3 consists of 13 residues. CDR3 protein: CASSEGGTDTQYF. DNA of the CDR3: TGTGCCAGCAGTGAGGGGGGCACAGATACGCAGTATTTT.

J is TRBJ2-7 and V is TRBV6-5; D not certain. This CDR3 has 13 residues. Germline CDR1 MNHEY, CDR2 SVGAGI. Trimming pared 6 bases from V and 3 bases from J, leaving 12 bases between. CDR3 sequence: CASRPDINYEQYF. The CDR3 DNA reads TGTGCCAGCAGGCCTGACATAAACTACGAGCAGTACTTC.

This sequence joins TRBV7-9 and TRBJ1-1, with TRBD1 matching 10 bases. Losses at the gene ends were 3 bases for V and 2 bases for J; bases not matched to a gene: 12. CDR3 size: 18 residues. Germline V CDR1 and CDR2: SEHNR, FQNEAQ (reference sequence). CDR3 sequence (DNA): TGTGCCAGCAGCTTTTCTTTGAGTGACAGGGGGCTAAACACTGAAGCTTTCTTT. It encodes CASSFSLSDRGLNTEAFF.

This chain joins TRBV19 and TRBJ1-1, with TRBD1 matching over 9 bases. From germline, CDR1 is LNHDA and CDR2 SQIVND (reference sequence). V gave up 6 bases and J gave up 5 bases; unmatched junction bases: 7. This CDR3 has 14 residues. The CDR3 coding sequence is TGTGCCAGTAGGGAACAGGGGGCAAGGACTGAAGCTTTCTTT. Its translation: CASREQGARTEAFF.

This rearrangement joins TRBV27 to TRBJ2-4, with TRBD2 as a possible D gene (5 bases). The germline V and J ends were trimmed by 4 bases and 1 base, with 8 bases remaining between them. The CDR3 spans 14 residues. Germline V gene sequence: CDR1 MNHEY, CDR2 SMNVEV (reference sequence). In DNA, the CDR3 is TGTGCCAGCAGTTCGAGGGTGGCCAAAAACATTCAGTACTTC. Encoded protein: CASSSRVAKNIQYF.

V is TRBV7-9 and J is TRBJ2-3, with 16 nucleotides matching TRBD2. Germline CDR1 is SEHNR and CDR2 is FQNEAQ (reference sequence). This CDR3 region has 16 residues. After removal of 5 bases from V and 6 bases from J, the junction contained 5 bases not matched to a gene. The DNA for the CDR3 is TGTGCCAGCAGCGCCGGGACTAGCGGGAGGGAGGATACGCAGTATTTT. Its translation: CASSAGTSGREDTQYF.

The chain has TRBV7-8 and TRBJ1-2; 9 bases match TRBD1. Germline values: CDR1 SGHVS, CDR2 FQNEAQ. The junction had 3 bases not matched to a gene; V was cut back by 5 bases and J by 5 bases. This CDR3 has 13 residues. This chain's CDR3 is CASSADRGYGYTF. Written as DNA, the CDR3 is TGTGCCAGCAGCGCAGACAGGGGGTATGGCTACACCTTC.

V and J are TRBV5-1 and TRBJ2-5; D is uncertain. The CDR3 extends over 13 amino acids. V was trimmed by 0 bases and J by 5 bases, leaving 8 bases between them. Germline V lookup: CDR1 SGHRS, CDR2 YFSETQ. This CDR3 is CASSLEGIETQYF. CDR3 coding DNA: TGCGCCAGCAGCTTGGAGGGAATTGAGACCCAGTACTTC.

Note on this clone: The same CDR3 can be traced to other DNA sequences in this sample. V is TRBV18 and J is TRBJ2-5; a possible D gene is TRBD1 (5 bases). The V gene lost 4 bases and the J gene lost 2 bases, with 5 bases spanning the gap. The CDR3 is made up of 12 amino acids. Germline V gives CDR1 KGHSH, CDR2 LQKENI. The DNA of the CDR3 is TGTGCCAGCTCACGACAGCAAGAGACCCAGTACTTC. Translated, it gives CASSRQQETQYF. The whole variable domain, remainder taken from reference TRBV18 and TRBJ2-5, is NAGVMQNPRHLVRRRGQEARLRCSPMKGHSHVYWYRQLPEEGLKFMVYLQKENIIDESGMPKERFSAEFPKEGPSILRIQQVVRGDSAAYFCASSRQQETQYFGPGTRLLVL.

The chain recombines TRBV9 with TRBJ2-3; maybe TRBD1 (5 bases). Germline CDR1 is SGDLS and CDR2 is YYNGEE. The CDR3 loop spans 18 amino acids. V lost 4 bases to trimming and J lost 3 bases, with 24 bases between them. The CDR3 DNA reads as TGTGCCAGCAGCCCCCGTAGGGGCCAGGGTGAAAGTACAGATACGCAGTATTTT. This encodes CASSPRRGQGESTDTQYF.

The chain uses TRBV28 and TRBJ2-7; 8 bases agree with TRBD2. The CDR3 contains 14 residues. The germline V gene has CDR1 MDHEN and CDR2 SYDVKM. The J segment lost 3 bases and the V segment lost 6 bases, leaving 7 bases of the junction unmatched. In DNA, the CDR3 is TGTGCCAGCAGGGGATACGGGACTAGCTACGAGCAGTACTTC. Its translation is CASRGYGTSYEQYF.